These T cell receptor beta chains were read from a single sample in a study of shared clonotypes between healthy human individuals. Clones were sequenced by immunoSEQ multiplex PCR, and TCRdb holds only the in-frame ones, with some missing. Of over a million clones listed, 95% to 99% are singletons. The sequenced material came from naive CD4+ T cells sorted from blood. Receptors originate from a man under 40 in good health. CDR3s include the opening cysteine and the closing phenylalanine or tryptophan. D genes are given only for firm matches. Clone size is not always given. Where it is, it says once, few, many or a class for expanded clones.

>NA|14|TRBJ2-1|TRBV5-4|NA
CASSLPAGYNEQFF
TGTGCCAGCAGCTTACCAGCGGGCTACAATGAGCAGTTCTTC
>NA|11|TRBJ2-3|TRBV6-5|NA
CASTSADTQYF
TGTGCCAGCACGTCCGCAGATACGCAGTATTTT
>NA|15|TRBJ2-1|TRBV5-4|TRBD2
CASSSRTRPYNEQFF
TGTGCCAGCAGCTCTCGGACTAGACCCTACAATGAGCAGTTCTTC
>once|14|TRBJ2-5|TRBV30|NA
CAWSPGGAGETQYF
TGTGCCTGGAGTCCGGGGGGCGCGGGAGAGACCCAGTACTTC
>NA|15|TRBJ2-5|TRBV9|TRBD1
CASSVGRGTQETQYF
TGTGCCAGCAGCGTTGGCAGGGGGACGCAAGAGACCCAGTACTTC
>once|16|TRBJ2-3|TRBV18|TRBD2
CASSPVLAGGADTQYF
TGTGCCAGCTCACCCGTCTTAGCGGGAGGCGCAGATACGCAGTATTTT
>NA|13|TRBJ1-1|TRBV5-1|NA
CASHYRSNTEAFF
TGCGCCAGCCACTACAGGTCGAACACTGAAGCTTTCTTT
>NA|11|TRBJ2-7|TRBV20-1|NA
CSARDLHRQYF
TGCAGTGCTAGAGACCTTCACCGGCAGTACTTC
>NA|11|TRBJ1-3|TRBV19|NA
CASALGNTIYF
TGTGCCAGCGCGCTTGGAAACACCATATATTTT
>NA|12|TRBJ2-7|TRBV27|NA
CASSLNGYEQYF
TGTGCCAGCAGTTTAAACGGCTACGAGCAGTACTTC
>few|10|TRBJ2-1|TRBV6-5|NA
CASSYPEQFF
TGTGCCAGCAGTTACCCCGAGCAGTTCTTC
>NA|14|TRBJ2-2|TRBV19|NA
CASSMTAITGELFF
TGTGCCAGTAGTATGACAGCCATCACCGGGGAGCTGTTTTTT
>NA|13|TRBJ1-1|TRBV19|NA
CASSAGVGTEAFF
TGTGCCAGTAGTGCAGGGGTGGGAACTGAAGCTTTCTTT
>NA|15|TRBJ2-2|TRBV19|TRBD1
CASSPTGTGPGELFF
TGTGCCAGTAGTCCCACCGGGACAGGGCCCGGGGAGCTGTTTTTT
>NA|13|TRBJ1-1|TRBV5-1|NA
CASSLEGWTEAFF
TGCGCCAGCAGCTTGGAAGGGTGGACTGAAGCTTTCTTT
>NA|15|TRBJ1-3|TRBV4-3|NA
CASSQNPGAGNTIYF
TGCGCCAGCAGCCAAAATCCAGGGGCTGGAAACACCATATATTTT
>NA|16|TRBJ1-1|TRBV18|NA
CASSPTYIGENTEAFF
TGTGCCAGCTCACCCACCTACATCGGGGAGAACACTGAAGCTTTCTTT
>NA|16|TRBJ2-7|TRBV9|NA
CASSPSSVPQYYEQYF
TGTGCCAGCAGCCCCAGCTCGGTCCCACAGTACTACGAGCAGTACTTC
>NA|17|TRBJ2-6|TRBV11-3|NA
CASSFETGVPGANVLTF
TGTGCCAGCAGCTTTGAGACAGGTGTACCTGGGGCCAACGTCCTGACTTTC
>NA|14|TRBJ2-5|TRBV5-4|TRBD1
CASKSGTDLETQYF
TGTGCCAGCAAGTCTGGGACAGACCTAGAGACCCAGTACTTC
>NA|15|TRBJ2-1|TRBV11-1|NA
CASSDGHVSYNEQFF
TGTGCCAGCAGCGATGGACACGTCTCCTACAATGAGCAGTTCTTC
>NA|13|TRBJ1-1|TRBV7-2|NA
CASSLKGATEAFF
TGTGCCAGCAGCTTAAAGGGAGCCACTGAAGCTTTCTTT
>NA|15|TRBJ2-3|TRBV5-1|NA
CASSLTSGASDTQYF
TGCGCCAGCAGCTTGACCAGCGGCGCATCAGATACGCAGTATTTT
>NA|14|TRBJ1-2|TRBV18|NA
CASSPVVVGYGYTF
TGTGCCAGCTCACCGGTGGTCGTGGGCTATGGCTACACCTTC
>NA|16|TRBJ2-1|TRBV18|NA
CASSPPGGGTYNEQFF
TGTGCCAGCTCACCACCGGGAGGGGGCACCTACAATGAGCAGTTCTTC
>NA|12|TRBJ1-2|TRBV7-9|NA
CASSLGEEGYTF
TGTGCCAGCAGCTTGGGGGAGGAGGGCTACACCTTC
>NA|14|TRBJ2-1|TRBV19|NA
CASSRQSYYNEQFF
TGTGCCAGTAGCCGACAGTCCTACTACAATGAGCAGTTCTTC
>NA|13|TRBJ1-1|TRBV27|NA
CASSPRQISEAFF
TGTGCCAGCAGTCCGAGACAGATCAGTGAAGCTTTCTTT
>NA|13|TRBJ2-2|TRBV19|TRBD2
CASGTRTRGELFF
TGTGCCAGCGGGACTAGGACCCGCGGGGAGCTGTTTTTT
>NA|12|TRBJ1-3|TRBV5-4|NA
CASGDTGNTIYF
TGTGCCAGCGGCGACACTGGAAACACCATATATTTT
>NA|16|TRBJ2-1|TRBV4-1|NA
CASSPGVGVPANEQFF
TGCGCCAGCAGCCCAGGGGTTGGGGTTCCCGCTAATGAGCAGTTCTTC
>NA|15|TRBJ2-7|TRBV28|TRBD2
CASSGGGSKGYEQYF
TGTGCCAGCAGCGGTGGCGGGAGTAAAGGGTACGAGCAGTACTTC
>NA|15|TRBJ1-5|TRBV5-1|NA
CASSFRARSNQPQHF
TGCGCCAGCAGCTTCAGGGCCCGGAGCAATCAGCCCCAGCATTTT
>NA|14|TRBJ2-3|TRBV2|TRBD2
CASSVREGTDTQYF
TGTGCCAGCAGTGTTCGGGAGGGCACAGATACGCAGTATTTT
>once|17|TRBJ1-5|TRBV28|TRBD1
CASSLRGGGLSNQPQHF
TGTGCCAGCAGTTTAAGGGGAGGGGGCTTGAGCAATCAGCCCCAGCATTTT
>NA|16|TRBJ2-5|TRBV6-6|NA
CASRVRRSETGETQYF
TGTGCCAGCAGGGTGCGACGTTCCGAGACAGGAGAGACCCAGTACTTC
>NA|11|TRBJ2-5|TRBV20-1|NA
CSPSVQETQYF
TGCAGCCCCAGCGTACAAGAGACCCAGTACTTC
>NA|13|TRBJ1-2|TRBV7-3|NA
CASSFGAEGGYTF
TGTGCCAGCAGCTTTGGGGCCGAGGGAGGCTACACCTTC
>once|18|TRBJ2-1|TRBV5-1|TRBD1
CASSPDGQVFPTYNEQFF
TGCGCCAGCAGCCCGGATGGACAGGTTTTCCCGACCTACAATGAGCAGTTCTTC
>once|15|TRBJ2-1|TRBV14|NA
CASSQDIFPYNEQFF
TGTGCCAGCAGCCAAGACATTTTTCCCTACAATGAGCAGTTCTTC